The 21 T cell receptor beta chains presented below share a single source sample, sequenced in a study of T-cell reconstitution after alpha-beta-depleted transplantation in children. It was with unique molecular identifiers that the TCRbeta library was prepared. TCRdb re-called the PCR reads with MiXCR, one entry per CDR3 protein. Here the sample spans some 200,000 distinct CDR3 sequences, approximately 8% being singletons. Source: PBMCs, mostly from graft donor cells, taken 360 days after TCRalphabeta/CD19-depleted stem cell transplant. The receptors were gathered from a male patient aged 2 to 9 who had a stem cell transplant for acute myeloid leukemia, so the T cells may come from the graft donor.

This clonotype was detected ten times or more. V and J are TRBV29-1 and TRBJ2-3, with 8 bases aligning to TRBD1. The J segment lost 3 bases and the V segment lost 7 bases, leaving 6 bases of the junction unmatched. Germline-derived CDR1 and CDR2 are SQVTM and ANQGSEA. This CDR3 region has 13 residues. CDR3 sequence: CSGRDRMTDTQYF. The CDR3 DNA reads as TGCAGCGGCCGGGACAGGATGACAGATACGCAGTATTTT.

The CDR3 sequence: CASSFGQVANTGELFF. In DNA form, the CDR3 reads TGTGCCAGCAGCTTCGGACAGGTCGCGAACACCGGGGAGCTGTTTTTT. This rearrangement joins TRBV7-9 to TRBJ2-2; 7 bases align to TRBD1. The V and J ends lost 3 bases and 0 bases, in that order; junction bases with no gene match: 4. This CDR3 comprises 16 residues. Germline values: CDR1 SEHNR, CDR2 FQNEAQ (reference sequence).

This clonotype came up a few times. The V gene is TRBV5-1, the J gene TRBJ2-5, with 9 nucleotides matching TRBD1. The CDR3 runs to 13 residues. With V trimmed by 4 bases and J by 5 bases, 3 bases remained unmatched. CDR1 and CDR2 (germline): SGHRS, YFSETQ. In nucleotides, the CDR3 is TGCGCCAGCAGCACAGGGGGCCGGGAGACCCAGTACTTC. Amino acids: CASSTGGRETQYF.

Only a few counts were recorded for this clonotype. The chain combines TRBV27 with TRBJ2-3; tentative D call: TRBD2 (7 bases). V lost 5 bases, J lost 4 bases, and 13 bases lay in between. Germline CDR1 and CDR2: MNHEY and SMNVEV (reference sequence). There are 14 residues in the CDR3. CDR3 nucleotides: TGTGCCAGCAGTAAGGGGGGGAGAGCAGATACGCAGTATTTT. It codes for CASSKGGRADTQYF.

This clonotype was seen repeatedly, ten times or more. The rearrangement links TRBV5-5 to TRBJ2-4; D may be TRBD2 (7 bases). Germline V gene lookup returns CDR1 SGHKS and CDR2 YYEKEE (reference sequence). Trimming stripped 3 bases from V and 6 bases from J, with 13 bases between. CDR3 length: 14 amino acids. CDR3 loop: CASSSPGGLNIQYF. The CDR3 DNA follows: TGTGCCAGCAGCTCCCCCGGGGGGCTAAACATTCAGTACTTC.

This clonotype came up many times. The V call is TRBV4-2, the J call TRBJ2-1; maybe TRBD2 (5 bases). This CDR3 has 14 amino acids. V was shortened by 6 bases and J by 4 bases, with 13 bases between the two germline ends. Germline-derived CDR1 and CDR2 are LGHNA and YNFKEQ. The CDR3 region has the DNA TGTGCCAGCAGTGCACCGGGGTCTTACAATGAGCAGTTCTTC. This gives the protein CASSAPGSYNEQFF.

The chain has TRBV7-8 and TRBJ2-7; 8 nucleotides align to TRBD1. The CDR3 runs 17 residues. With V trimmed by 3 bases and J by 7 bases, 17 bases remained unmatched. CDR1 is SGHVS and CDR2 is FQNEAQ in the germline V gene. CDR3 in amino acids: CASSLKRTGFIDGEQYV. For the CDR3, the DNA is TGTGCCAGCAGCTTGAAGAGGACAGGGTTTATCGATGGGGAGCAGTACGTC.

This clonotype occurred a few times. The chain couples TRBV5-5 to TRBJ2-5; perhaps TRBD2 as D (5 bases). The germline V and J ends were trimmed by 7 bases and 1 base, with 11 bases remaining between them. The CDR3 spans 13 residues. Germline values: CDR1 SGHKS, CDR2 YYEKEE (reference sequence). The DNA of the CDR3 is TGTGCCAGCGAGAGGGCCTTCCAAGAGACCCAGTACTTC. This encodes CASERAFQETQYF.

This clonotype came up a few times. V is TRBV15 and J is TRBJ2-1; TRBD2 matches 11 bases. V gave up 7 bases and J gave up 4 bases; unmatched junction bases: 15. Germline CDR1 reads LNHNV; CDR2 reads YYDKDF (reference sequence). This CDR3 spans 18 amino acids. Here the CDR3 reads CATTGLAGSKGFYNEQFF. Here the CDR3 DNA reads TGTGCCACCACCGGACTAGCGGGTTCAAAGGGGTTTTACAATGAGCAGTTCTTC.

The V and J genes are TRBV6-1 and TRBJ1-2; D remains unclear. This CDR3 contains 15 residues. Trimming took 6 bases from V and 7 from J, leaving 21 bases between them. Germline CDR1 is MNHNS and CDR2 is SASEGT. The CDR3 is CASRPTHRGPLGYTF. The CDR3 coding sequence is TGTGCCAGCAGGCCCACCCACAGAGGGCCTCTTGGCTACACCTTC.

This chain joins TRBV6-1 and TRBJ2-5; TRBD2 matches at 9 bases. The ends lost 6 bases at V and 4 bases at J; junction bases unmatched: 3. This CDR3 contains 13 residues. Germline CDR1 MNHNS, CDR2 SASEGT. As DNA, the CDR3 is TGTGCCAGCAGGGGAGCGGGAGGAGAGACCCAGTACTTC. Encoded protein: CASRGAGGETQYF.

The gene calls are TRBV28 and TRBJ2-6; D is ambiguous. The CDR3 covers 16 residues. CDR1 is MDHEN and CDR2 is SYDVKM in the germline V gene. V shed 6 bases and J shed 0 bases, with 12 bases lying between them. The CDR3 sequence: CASSSPDLSGANVLTF. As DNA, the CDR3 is TGTGCCAGCAGCTCCCCGGACCTCTCTGGGGCCAACGTCCTGACTTTC.

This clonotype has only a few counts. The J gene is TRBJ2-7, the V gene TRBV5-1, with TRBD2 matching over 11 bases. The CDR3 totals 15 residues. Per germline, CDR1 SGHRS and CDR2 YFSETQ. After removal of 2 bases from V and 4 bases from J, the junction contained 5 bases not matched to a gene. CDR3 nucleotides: TGCGCCAGCAGCTTCCGACTAGCGGGAAAATACGAGCAGTACTTC. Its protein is CASSFRLAGKYEQYF.

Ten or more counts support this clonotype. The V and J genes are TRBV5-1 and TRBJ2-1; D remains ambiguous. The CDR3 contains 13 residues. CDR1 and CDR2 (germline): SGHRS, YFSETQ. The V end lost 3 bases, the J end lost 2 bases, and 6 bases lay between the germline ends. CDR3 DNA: TGCGCCAGCAGCTCAACAGCCTACAATGAGCAGTTCTTC. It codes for CASSSTAYNEQFF. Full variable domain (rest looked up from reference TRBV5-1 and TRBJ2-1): KAGVTQTPRYLIKTRGQQVTLSCSPISGHRSVSWYQQTPGQGLQFLFEYFSETQRNKGNFPGRFSGRQFSNSRSEMNVSTLELGDSALYLCASSSTAYNEQFFGPGTRLTVL.

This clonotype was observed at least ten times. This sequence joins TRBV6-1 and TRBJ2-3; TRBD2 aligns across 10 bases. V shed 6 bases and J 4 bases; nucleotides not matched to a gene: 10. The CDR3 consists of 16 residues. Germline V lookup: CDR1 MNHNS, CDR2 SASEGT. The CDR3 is CASRPIAGGLADTQYF. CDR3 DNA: TGTGCCAGCAGACCAATAGCGGGGGGTCTAGCAGATACGCAGTATTTT.

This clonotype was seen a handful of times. CDR3 coding DNA: TGCAGCGTTGGACTAGCGGGAGGGCCAGCCTACAATGAGCAGTTCTTC. Protein: CSVGLAGGPAYNEQFF. The genes are TRBV29-1 and TRBJ2-1; 14 bases fit TRBD2. With V trimmed by 4 bases and J by 2 bases, 4 bases remained unmatched. The germline V gene encodes CDR1 SQVTM and CDR2 ANQGSEA. The CDR3 loop spans 16 amino acids.

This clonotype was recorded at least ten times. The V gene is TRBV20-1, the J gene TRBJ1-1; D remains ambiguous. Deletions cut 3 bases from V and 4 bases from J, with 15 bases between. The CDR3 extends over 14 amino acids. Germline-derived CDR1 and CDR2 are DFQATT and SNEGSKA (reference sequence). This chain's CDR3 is CSASKADVITEAFF. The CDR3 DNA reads TGCAGTGCTAGTAAAGCAGACGTTATCACTGAAGCTTTCTTT.

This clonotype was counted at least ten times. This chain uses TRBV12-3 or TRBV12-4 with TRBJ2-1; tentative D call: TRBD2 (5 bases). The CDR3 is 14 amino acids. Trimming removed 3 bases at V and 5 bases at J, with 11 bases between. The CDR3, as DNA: TGTGCCAGCAGTTTTGAGGGTCGGAACAATGAGCAGTTCTTC. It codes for CASSFEGRNNEQFF.

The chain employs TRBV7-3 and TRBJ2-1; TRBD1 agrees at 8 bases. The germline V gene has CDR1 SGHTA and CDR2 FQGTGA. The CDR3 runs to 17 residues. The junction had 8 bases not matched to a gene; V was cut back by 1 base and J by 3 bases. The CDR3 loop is CASSLRGRDRGYNEQFF. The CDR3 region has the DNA TGTGCCAGCAGCTTAAGAGGGCGTGACAGGGGCTACAATGAGCAGTTCTTC.

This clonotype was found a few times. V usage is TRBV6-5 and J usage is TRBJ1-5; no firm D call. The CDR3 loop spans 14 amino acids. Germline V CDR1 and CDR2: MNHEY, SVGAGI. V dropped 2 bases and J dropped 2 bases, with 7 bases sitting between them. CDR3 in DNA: TGTGCCAGCAGTTACAACAGAGGCAATCAGCCCCAGCATTTT. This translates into CASSYNRGNQPQHF.

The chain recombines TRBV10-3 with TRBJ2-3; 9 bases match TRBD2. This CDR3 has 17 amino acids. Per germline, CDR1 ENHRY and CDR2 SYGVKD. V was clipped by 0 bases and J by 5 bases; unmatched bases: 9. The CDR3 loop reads CAISESARGGRGDTQYF. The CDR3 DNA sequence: TGTGCCATCAGTGAGTCAGCGCGGGGGGGCCGTGGAGATACGCAGTATTTT.